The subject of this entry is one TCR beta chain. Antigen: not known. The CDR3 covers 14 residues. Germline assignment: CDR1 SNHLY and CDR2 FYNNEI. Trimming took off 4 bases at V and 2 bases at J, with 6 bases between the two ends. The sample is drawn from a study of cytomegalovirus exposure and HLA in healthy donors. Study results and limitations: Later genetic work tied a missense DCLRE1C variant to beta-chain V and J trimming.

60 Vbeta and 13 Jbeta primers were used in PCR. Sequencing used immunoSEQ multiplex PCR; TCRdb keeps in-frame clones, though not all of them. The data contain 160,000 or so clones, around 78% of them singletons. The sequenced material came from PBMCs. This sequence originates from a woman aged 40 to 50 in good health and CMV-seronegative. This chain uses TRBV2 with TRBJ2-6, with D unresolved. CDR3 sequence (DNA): TGTGCCAGCAGTGGCCAGGCTGGGGCCAACGTCCTGACTTTC. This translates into CASSGQAGANVLTF.